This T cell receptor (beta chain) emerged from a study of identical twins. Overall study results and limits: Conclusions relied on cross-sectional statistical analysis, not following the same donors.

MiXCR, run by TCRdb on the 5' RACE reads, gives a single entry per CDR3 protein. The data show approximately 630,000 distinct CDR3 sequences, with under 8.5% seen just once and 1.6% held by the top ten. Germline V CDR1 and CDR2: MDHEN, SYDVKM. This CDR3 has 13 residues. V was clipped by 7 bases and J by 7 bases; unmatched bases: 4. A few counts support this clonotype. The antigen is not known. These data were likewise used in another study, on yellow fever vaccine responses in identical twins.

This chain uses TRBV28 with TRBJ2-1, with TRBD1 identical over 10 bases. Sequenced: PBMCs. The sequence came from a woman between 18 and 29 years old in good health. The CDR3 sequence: CASTDRGPNEQFF. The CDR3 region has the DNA TGTGCCAGCACTGACAGGGGGCCAAATGAGCAGTTCTTC.